The T cell receptor beta chain under discussion was sequenced for a study of blood T cell repertoires in COVID-19. The age range of participants was about 18 to 95 years, with residence in about two dozen US areas. Recovered participants had two consecutive negative NP/OP PCR tests, healthcare professional clearance, or symptom resolution. This table comes from immunoSEQ multiplex PCR, and its TCRdb copy is limited to in-frame clones, with some not included. The table lists hundreds of thousands of clones, less than 85% of them singletons. The trim removed 2 bases at V and 6 bases at J, leaving 5 bases unmatched. The germline gives CDR1 KGHDR, CDR2 SFDVKD. CDR3 length: 14 amino acids.

Sequencing used PBMCs or T cells enriched from blood (not recorded which). V gene TRBV24-1 combines with J gene TRBJ1-2, with TRBD1 matching over 7 bases. This sequence originates from a woman between 45 and 60 years old who had recovered from COVID-19. CDR3 coding DNA: TGTGCCACCAGTGATTGGACAGGTCGGAATGGCTACACCTTC. It encodes CATSDWTGRNGYTF.